This TCR beta chain was documented in a study of cytomegalovirus exposure and HLA in healthy donors. Study-wide points: Sequences of the TCR beta chain were said to predict the HLA-A and HLA-B alleles of most subjects accurately.

Note on this clone: Its antigen is still unknown.

Trimming took 4 bases from V and 2 from J, leaving 16 bases between them. This CDR3 has 17 amino acids. Germline assignment: CDR1 SGHNT and CDR2 YYREEE (reference sequence). Primers: 60 Vbeta forward and 13 Jbeta reverse. Sequencing used immunoSEQ multiplex PCR; TCRdb keeps in-frame clones, though not all of them. The table lists 150,000 to 200,000 clones, 80% to 90% of them singletons. The sample taken for sequencing was PBMCs. The sequence was collected from a man in his late teens or twenties in good health and CMV-seropositive. The chain carries TRBV5-4 and TRBJ2-6, with D tentatively TRBD1 (6 bases). CDR3 amino acids: CASSLKQGPPGANVLTF. CDR3 DNA sequence: TGTGCCAGCAGCCTCAAACAGGGCCCCCCTGGGGCCAACGTCCTGACTTTC.